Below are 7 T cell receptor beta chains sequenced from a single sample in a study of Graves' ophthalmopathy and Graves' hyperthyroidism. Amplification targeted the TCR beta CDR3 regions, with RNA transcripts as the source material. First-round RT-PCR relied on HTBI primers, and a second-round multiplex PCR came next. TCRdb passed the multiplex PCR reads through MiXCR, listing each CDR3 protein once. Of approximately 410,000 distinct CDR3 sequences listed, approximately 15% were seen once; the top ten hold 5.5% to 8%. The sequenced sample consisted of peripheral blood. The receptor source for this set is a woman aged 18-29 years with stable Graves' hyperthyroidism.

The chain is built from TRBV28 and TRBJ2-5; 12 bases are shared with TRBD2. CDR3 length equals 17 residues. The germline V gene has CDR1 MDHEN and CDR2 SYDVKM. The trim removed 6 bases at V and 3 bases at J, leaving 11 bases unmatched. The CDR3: CASSFLRPSGREETQYF. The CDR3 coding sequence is TGTGCCAGCAGCTTCCTCAGGCCTAGCGGGAGGGAAGAGACCCAGTACTTC.

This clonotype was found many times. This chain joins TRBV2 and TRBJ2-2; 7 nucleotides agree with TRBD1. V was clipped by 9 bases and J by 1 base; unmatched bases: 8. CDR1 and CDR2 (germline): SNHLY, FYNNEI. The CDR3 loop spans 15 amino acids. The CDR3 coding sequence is TGTGCCAGTCGGGACAGCGGACTGAACACCGGGGAGCTGTTTTTT. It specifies CASRDSGLNTGELFF.

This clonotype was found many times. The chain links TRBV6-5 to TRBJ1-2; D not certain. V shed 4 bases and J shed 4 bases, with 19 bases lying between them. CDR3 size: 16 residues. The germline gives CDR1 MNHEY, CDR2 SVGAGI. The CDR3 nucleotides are TGTGCCAGCAGTTCCCCATGGCCCTCAAGTCCCTATGGCTACACCTTC. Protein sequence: CASSSPWPSSPYGYTF.

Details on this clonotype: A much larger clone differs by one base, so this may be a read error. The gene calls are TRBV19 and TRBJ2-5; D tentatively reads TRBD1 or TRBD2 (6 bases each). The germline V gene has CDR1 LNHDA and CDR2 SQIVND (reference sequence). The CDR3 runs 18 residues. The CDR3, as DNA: TGTGCCAGTAGTATAGATCGGACTACGTTGGGGTCAGGGGAGACCAAGTACTTC. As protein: CASSIDRTTLGSGETKYF. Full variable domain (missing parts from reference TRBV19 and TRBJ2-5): DGGITQSPKYLFRKEGQNVTLSCEQNLNHDAMYWYRQDPGQGLRLIYYSQIVNDFQKGDIAEGYSVSREKKESFPLTVTSAQKNPTAFYLCASSIDRTTLGSGETKYFGPGTRLLVL.

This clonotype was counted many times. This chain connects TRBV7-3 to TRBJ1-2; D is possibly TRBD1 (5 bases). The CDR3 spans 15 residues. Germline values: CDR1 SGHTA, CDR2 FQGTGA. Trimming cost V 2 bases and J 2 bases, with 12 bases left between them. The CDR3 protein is CASSLSNKGNYGYTF. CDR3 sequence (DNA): TGTGCCAGCAGCTTATCCAACAAGGGGAACTATGGCTACACCTTC.

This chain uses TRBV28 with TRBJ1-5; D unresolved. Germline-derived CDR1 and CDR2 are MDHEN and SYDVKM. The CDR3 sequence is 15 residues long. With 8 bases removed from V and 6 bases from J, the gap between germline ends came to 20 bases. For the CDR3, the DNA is TGTGCCAGCTCAGTCGGTCCGCCGGGAGGTCAGCCCCAGCATTTT. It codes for CASSVGPPGGQPQHF.

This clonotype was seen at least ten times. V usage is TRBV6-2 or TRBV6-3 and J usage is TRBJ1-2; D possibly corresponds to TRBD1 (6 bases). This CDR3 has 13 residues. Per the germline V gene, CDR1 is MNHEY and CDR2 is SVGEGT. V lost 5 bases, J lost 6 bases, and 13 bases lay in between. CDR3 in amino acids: CASSLPGQDGYTF. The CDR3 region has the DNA TGTGCCAGCAGTCTTCCGGGACAAGATGGCTACACCTTC.